This TCR beta chain is from a study of T-cell memory formation after mild COVID-19. Study-level background: TCR clusters largely stayed donor specific.

A note on this clonotype: Its antigen is not known.

The CDR3 is 15 residues long. With V trimmed by 3 bases and J by 3 bases, 4 bases remained unmatched. Per germline, CDR1 SEHNR and CDR2 FQNEAQ (reference sequence). Study observations and caveats: Memory sampled before infection contained some responding clones, suggesting cross-reactive memory joined.

TCRdb itself ran the 5' RACE reads through MiXCR, one entry per CDR3 protein. The table has hundreds of thousands of distinct CDR3 sequences, roughly 21% seen once. The rearrangement uses TRBV7-9 and TRBJ2-3; 9 bases match TRBD1. The source material was PBMCs or a T cell subset sorted from them (not recorded which). The receptor comes from an adult woman who had mild COVID-19 (a few samples of this study predate the infection). Cell type and time point are not known. The CDR3 sequence: CASSFRDRETDTQYF. The CDR3 DNA reads as TGTGCCAGCAGCTTCCGGGACAGGGAAACAGATACGCAGTATTTT.